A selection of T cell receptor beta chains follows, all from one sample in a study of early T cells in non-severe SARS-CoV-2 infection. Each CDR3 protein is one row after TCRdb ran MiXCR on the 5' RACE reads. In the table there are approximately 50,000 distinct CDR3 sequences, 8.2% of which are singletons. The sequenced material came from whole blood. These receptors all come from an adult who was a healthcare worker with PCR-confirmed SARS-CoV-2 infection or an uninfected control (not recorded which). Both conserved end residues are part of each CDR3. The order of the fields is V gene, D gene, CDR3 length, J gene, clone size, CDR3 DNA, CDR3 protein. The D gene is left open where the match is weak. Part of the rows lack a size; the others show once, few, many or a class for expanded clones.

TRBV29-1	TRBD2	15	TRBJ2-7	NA	TGCAGCGTTGCTGCGGGAGGGAGAATATCCTACGAGCAGTACTTC	CSVAAGGRISYEQYF
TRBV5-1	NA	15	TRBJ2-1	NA	TGCGCCAGCAGCTTGGACGTAGGAGGGTACAATGAGCAGTTCTTC	CASSLDVGGYNEQFF
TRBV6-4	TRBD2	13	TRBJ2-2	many	TGTGCCAGCAGTAGCGGGAGCACCGGGGAGCTGTTTTTT	CASSSGSTGELFF
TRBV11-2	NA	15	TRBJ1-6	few	TGTGCCAGCAGCTCTGAGAGCTCCTATAATTCACCCCTCCACTTT	CASSSESSYNSPLHF
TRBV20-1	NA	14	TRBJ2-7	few	TGCAGTGCTAGAGATGCAATAGCGGCCTACGAGCAGTACTTC	CSARDAIAAYEQYF
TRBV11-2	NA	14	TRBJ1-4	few	TGTGCCAGCAGCGCTCGCCAGCGGGCCGAAAAACTGTTTTTT	CASSARQRAEKLFF
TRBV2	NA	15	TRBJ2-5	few	TGTGCCAGCAGTGCCATGGGACCGGTCCAAGAGACCCAGTACTTC	CASSAMGPVQETQYF
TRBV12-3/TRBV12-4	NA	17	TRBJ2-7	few	TGTGCCAGCAGTTTAGTCTGGGTGGTCAGGGGAGCGTACGAGCAGTACTTC	CASSLVWVVRGAYEQYF
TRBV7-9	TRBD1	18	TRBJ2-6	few	TGTGCCAGCAGCCAACCGTCCCGGGACAGGGTTGGGGCCAACGTCCTGACTTTC	CASSQPSRDRVGANVLTF
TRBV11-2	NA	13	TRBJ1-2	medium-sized	TGTGCCAGCAGCTCAGGGAGGGTGAATGGCTACACCTTC	CASSSGRVNGYTF
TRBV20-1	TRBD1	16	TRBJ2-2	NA	TGCAGTGCTAGAGGCGGGACAGGGGGCAACGCCGGGGAGCTGTTTTTT	CSARGGTGGNAGELFF